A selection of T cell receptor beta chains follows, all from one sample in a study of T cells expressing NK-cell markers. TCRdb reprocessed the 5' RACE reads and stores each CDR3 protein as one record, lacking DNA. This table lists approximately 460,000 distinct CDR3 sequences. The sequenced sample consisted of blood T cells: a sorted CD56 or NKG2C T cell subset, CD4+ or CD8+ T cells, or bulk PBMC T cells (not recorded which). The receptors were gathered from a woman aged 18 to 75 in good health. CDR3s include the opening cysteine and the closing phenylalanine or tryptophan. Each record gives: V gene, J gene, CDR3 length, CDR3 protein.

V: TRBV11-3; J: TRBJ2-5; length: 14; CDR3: CASSFTGAGETQYF
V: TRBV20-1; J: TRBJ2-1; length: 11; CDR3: CSPPSYNEQFF
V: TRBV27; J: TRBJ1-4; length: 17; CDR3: CASSSSRQGSTNEKLFF
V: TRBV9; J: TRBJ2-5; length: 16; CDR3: CASSVGPAGAGETQYF
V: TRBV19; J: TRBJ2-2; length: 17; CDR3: CASSTTGGLGNTGELFF
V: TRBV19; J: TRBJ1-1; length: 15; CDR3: CASSIDRGGGTEAFF
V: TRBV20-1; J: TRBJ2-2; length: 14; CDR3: CSGLLSSNGGELFF
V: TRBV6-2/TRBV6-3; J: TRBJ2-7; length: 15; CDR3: CASSPSAGGTYEQYF
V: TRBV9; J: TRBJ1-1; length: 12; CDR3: CASSVSGGEAFF
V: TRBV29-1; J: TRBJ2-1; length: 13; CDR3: CSVESRYGNEQFF
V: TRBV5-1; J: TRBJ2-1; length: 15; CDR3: CASRTTSESYNEQFF
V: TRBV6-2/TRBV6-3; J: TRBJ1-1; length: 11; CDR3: CASNAGTEAFF
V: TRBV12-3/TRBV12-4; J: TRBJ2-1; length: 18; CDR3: CASRRIPGQGMGIDEQFF
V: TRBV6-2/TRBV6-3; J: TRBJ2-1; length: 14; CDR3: CASSYRGTYNEQFF
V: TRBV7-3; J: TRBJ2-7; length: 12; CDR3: CASSHGVYEQYF
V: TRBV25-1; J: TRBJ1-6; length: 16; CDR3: CASNRRAGRTNSPLHF
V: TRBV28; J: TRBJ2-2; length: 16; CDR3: CASTTEGQGYTGELFF
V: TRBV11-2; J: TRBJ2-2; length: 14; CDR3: CASTPRVGTGELFF
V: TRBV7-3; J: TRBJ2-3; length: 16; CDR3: CASSLMPASSTDTQYF
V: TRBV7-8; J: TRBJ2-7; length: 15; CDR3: CASSLWQGENYEQYF
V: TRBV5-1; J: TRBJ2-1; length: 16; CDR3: CASSQSGLAGSGEQFF
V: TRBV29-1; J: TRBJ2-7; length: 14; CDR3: CSVAWGQGYYEQYF
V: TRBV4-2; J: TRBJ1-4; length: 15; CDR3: CASSPDGQVEEKLFF
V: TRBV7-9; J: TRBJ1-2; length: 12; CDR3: CASSLGSYGYTF
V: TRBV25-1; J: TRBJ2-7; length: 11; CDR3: CASSEYGEQYF
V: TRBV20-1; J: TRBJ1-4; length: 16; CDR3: CSARDGPGGRSEKLFF
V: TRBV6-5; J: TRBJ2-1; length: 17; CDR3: CASSYGTSGGSYNEQFF
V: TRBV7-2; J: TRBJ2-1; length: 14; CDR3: CASSFGAGGSIQFF
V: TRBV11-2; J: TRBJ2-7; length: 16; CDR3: CASSLDLSGSSYEQYF
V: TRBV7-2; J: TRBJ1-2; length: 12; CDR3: CASNSHGYGYTF
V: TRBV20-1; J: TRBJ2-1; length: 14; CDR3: CSARFGRGNNEQFF